This TCR beta chain was retrieved from a study of blood T cell repertoires in COVID-19. Study in general: COVID-19 samples from acute and convalescent phases originated in the United States, Italy and Spain. In each case, the material was cDNA or gDNA derived from T cells, B-cell-depleted T cells, or PBMCs.

Per the original methods: How many nucleated cells were present was estimated from reference gene primer amplification. Sequencing was performed with immunoSEQ multiplex PCR; in TCRdb, only in-frame clones are kept and a portion is missing. Clone size and the V and J calls come from that table; the DNA yielded D and trimming. Here the sample spans 140,000 or so clones, 80% to 90% being singletons. Losses at the gene ends were 6 bases for V and 6 bases for J; bases not matched to a gene: 11. The CDR3 has 16 residues. Germline V gene data show CDR1 as MNHNY and CDR2 as SVGAGI (reference sequence). The sample consisted of peripheral blood. This chain links TRBV6-6 with TRBJ1-6, with 7 bases that match TRBD1. This receptor was taken from a woman between 50 and 59 years old with acute or convalescent COVID-19. The CDR3 is CASRGTALIPNSPLHF. CDR3 nucleotides: TGTGCCAGCAGGGGGACAGCCCTCATCCCTAATTCACCCCTCCACTTT.